The rows below give T cell receptor beta chains drawn from one sample of a study of blood T cell repertoires in COVID-19. Sequencing was performed with immunoSEQ multiplex PCR; in TCRdb, only in-frame clones are kept and a portion is missing. The sample has roughly 300,000 clones; around 84% are singletons. Sequences were obtained from PBMCs or T cells enriched from blood (not recorded which). The receptors were sampled from a woman aged 45-65 years who had recovered from COVID-19. Both conserved end residues are part of each CDR3. Fields, in order: clone size, J gene, D gene, V gene, CDR3 protein, CDR3 DNA. A D gene is named only where the DNA matches it firmly. Rows may omit the clone size; those that give it use once, few, many or a size class.

NA	TRBJ1-5	NA	TRBV3-1/TRBV3-2	CASSQAESNQPQHF	TGTGCCAGCAGCCAAGCCGAGAGCAATCAGCCCCAGCATTTT
NA	TRBJ1-2	NA	TRBV11-2	CASSINRGGYTF	TGTGCCAGCAGCATCAATAGGGGAGGCTACACCTTC
NA	TRBJ2-1	TRBD1	TRBV18	CASSPRGLFYNEQFF	TGTGCCAGCTCACCAAGGGGGCTATTCTACAATGAGCAGTTCTTC
NA	TRBJ1-5	TRBD1	TRBV28	CASGGTANQPQHF	TGTGCCAGCGGGGGGACAGCAAATCAGCCCCAGCATTTT
NA	TRBJ2-7	NA	TRBV18	CASSPAGDRSYEQYF	TGTGCCAGCTCACCAGCAGGGGATAGGTCCTACGAGCAGTACTTC
NA	TRBJ2-3	TRBD2	TRBV29-1	CSVELAGGRTDTQYF	TGCAGCGTTGAACTAGCGGGGGGGAGAACAGATACGCAGTATTTT
NA	TRBJ2-2	TRBD2	TRBV6-5	CASRPTSGSPGELFF	TGTGCCAGCAGACCGACTAGCGGGAGCCCCGGGGAGCTGTTTTTT
NA	TRBJ1-5	NA	TRBV5-6	CASSPRWAREGSNQPQHF	TGTGCCAGCAGCCCCCGGTGGGCCCGGGAGGGTAGCAATCAGCCCCAGCATTTT
once	TRBJ2-5	NA	TRBV7-9	CASSLVLAETQYF	TGTGCCAGCAGCTTAGTCTTAGCGGAGACCCAGTACTTC
NA	TRBJ2-3	NA	TRBV29-1	CSVSKGGTDTQYF	TGCAGCGTTTCGAAAGGGGGCACAGATACGCAGTATTTT
NA	TRBJ1-6	TRBD1	TRBV30	CAWRGQGNSPLHF	TGTGCCTGGAGGGGACAGGGTAATTCACCCCTCCACTTT
NA	TRBJ1-4	NA	TRBV28	CASSTGIREKLFF	TGTGCCAGCAGTACAGGGATACGTGAAAAACTGTTTTTT
NA	TRBJ2-7	TRBD2	TRBV2	CASSTSGRVYEQYF	TGTGCCAGCAGTACTAGCGGGAGGGTCTACGAGCAGTACTTC
NA	TRBJ1-4	TRBD1	TRBV6-5	CASSNRGQNEKLFF	TGTGCCAGCAGCAACAGGGGGCAGAATGAAAAACTGTTTTTT
few	TRBJ2-7	NA	TRBV4-1	CASSQVGGGGGEQYF	TGCGCCAGCAGCCAAGTCGGCGGGGGCGGAGGGGAGCAGTACTTC
NA	TRBJ1-1	TRBD1	TRBV3-1/TRBV3-2	CASSPGTGGPMNTEAFF	TGTGCCAGCAGCCCCGGGACAGGAGGCCCCATGAACACTGAAGCTTTCTTT
NA	TRBJ2-4	TRBD2	TRBV19	CASSVSGRAKNIQYF	TGTGCCAGTAGTGTTAGCGGGAGGGCCAAAAACATTCAGTACTTC
NA	TRBJ1-1	NA	TRBV4-2	CASSQVGGWENTEAFF	TGTGCCAGCAGCCAAGTCGGGGGATGGGAGAACACTGAAGCTTTCTTT
NA	TRBJ2-2	NA	TRBV4-1	CASSQDLGRQKLFF	TGCGCCAGCAGCCAAGATCTAGGTCGGCAGAAGCTGTTTTTT
NA	TRBJ2-5	TRBD1	TRBV4-1	CASSQNRGQETQYF	TGCGCCAGCAGCCAAAACAGGGGCCAAGAGACCCAGTACTTC
NA	TRBJ2-7	TRBD2	TRBV5-1	CASSSGGGNYEQYF	TGCGCCAGCAGCTCCGGGGGGGGAAACTACGAGCAGTACTTC
NA	TRBJ2-1	TRBD1	TRBV10-3	CAISVGTGGRNEQFF	TGTGCCATCAGCGTGGGGACAGGGGGCCGGAATGAGCAGTTCTTC
NA	TRBJ1-6	NA	TRBV5-1	CASSLVSAISNSPLHF	TGCGCCAGCAGCTTGGTTTCTGCGATATCTAATTCACCCCTCCACTTT
NA	TRBJ2-7	NA	TRBV4-2	CASSQERAGFYEQYF	TGTGCCAGCAGCCAAGAGAGGGCAGGATTCTACGAGCAGTACTTC
NA	TRBJ2-3	TRBD2	TRBV19	CASSILAGETDTQYF	TGTGCCAGTAGTATACTAGCGGGGGAGACAGATACGCAGTATTTT
NA	TRBJ2-7	TRBD1	TRBV27	CASSPYATGLSYEQYF	TGTGCCAGCAGTCCTTATGCGACAGGGCTGTCCTACGAGCAGTACTTC
NA	TRBJ2-5	TRBD2	TRBV5-1	CASSLGLNSGGAQETQYF	TGCGCCAGCAGCTTGGGACTCAATAGCGGGGGGGCCCAAGAGACCCAGTACTTC
few	TRBJ2-2	NA	TRBV30	CAWSVGHTGELFF	TGTGCCTGGAGTGTTGGCCACACCGGGGAGCTGTTTTTT
NA	TRBJ2-3	TRBD2	TRBV2	CASSEGGGITDTQYF	TGTGCCAGCAGTGAAGGCGGGGGGATCACAGATACGCAGTATTTT
NA	TRBJ1-2	NA	TRBV29-1	CSVADRHLYTF	TGCAGCGTTGCCGACAGACATCTTTACACCTTC
NA	TRBJ1-1	NA	TRBV12-3/TRBV12-4	CASSTGGNTEAFF	TGTGCCAGCAGCACCGGCGGGAACACTGAAGCTTTCTTT
NA	TRBJ2-3	NA	TRBV27	CASTRGRGWTDTQYF	TGTGCCAGCACGCGGGGGCGTGGTTGGACAGATACGCAGTATTTT
NA	TRBJ2-5	TRBD1	TRBV6-2/TRBV6-3	CASSYPTAGTGSRETQYF	TGTGCCAGCAGTTACCCCACCGCCGGGACAGGGTCGAGAGAGACCCAGTACTTC
NA	TRBJ2-7	TRBD1	TRBV18	CASSLIQGAEGYEQYF	TGTGCCAGCTCTCTTATACAGGGGGCAGAAGGCTACGAGCAGTACTTC
NA	TRBJ2-1	NA	TRBV13	CASSLGREQFF	TGTGCCAGCAGCTTAGGGAGGGAGCAGTTCTTC
NA	TRBJ2-7	TRBD2	TRBV18	CASSPGTTAYEQYF	TGTGCCAGCTCACCCGGGACTACGGCCTACGAGCAGTACTTC